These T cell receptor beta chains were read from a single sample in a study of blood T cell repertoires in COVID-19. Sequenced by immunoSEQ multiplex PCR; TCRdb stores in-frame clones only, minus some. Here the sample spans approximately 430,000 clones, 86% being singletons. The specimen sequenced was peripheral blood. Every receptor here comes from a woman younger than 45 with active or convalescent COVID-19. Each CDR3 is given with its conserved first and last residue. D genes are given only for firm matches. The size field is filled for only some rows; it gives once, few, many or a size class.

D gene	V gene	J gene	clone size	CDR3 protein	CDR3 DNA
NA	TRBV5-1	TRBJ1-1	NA	CASSWRPGTLNTEAFF	TGCGCCAGCAGCTGGAGACCCGGGACATTGAACACTGAAGCTTTCTTT
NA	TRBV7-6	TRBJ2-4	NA	CASSLDGTIQYF	TGTGCCAGCAGCTTAGATGGGACAATTCAGTACTTC
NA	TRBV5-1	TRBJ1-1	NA	CASSLGDIYTEAFF	TGCGCCAGCAGCTTGGGTGACATTTACACTGAAGCTTTCTTT
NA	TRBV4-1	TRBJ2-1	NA	CASVGLNNEQFF	TGCGCCAGCGTTGGCTTAAACAATGAGCAGTTCTTC
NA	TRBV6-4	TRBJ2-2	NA	CASADPKPREGHPGELFF	TGTGCCAGCGCCGACCCCAAACCCCGAGAGGGTCACCCCGGGGAGCTGTTTTTT
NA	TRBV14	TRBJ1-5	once	CASSQGSNQPQHF	TGTGCCAGCTCACAGGGTAGCAATCAGCCCCAGCATTTT
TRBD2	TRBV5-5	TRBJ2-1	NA	CASSEREGPYNEQFF	TGTGCCAGCAGCGAGCGGGAGGGCCCCTACAATGAGCAGTTCTTC
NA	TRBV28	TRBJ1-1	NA	CASSFIWGPMEAFF	TGTGCCAGCAGTTTTATTTGGGGCCCGATGGAAGCTTTCTTT
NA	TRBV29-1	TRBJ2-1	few	CSVGVSVAANEQFF	TGCAGCGTCGGAGTGTCGGTAGCGGCCAATGAGCAGTTCTTC
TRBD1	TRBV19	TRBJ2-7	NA	CASSWDRASDEQYF	TGTGCCAGTAGTTGGGACAGGGCATCGGACGAGCAGTACTTC
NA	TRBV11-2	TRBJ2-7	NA	CASSLVDSGYEQYF	TGTGCCAGCAGCTTAGTGGACTCTGGCTACGAGCAGTACTTC
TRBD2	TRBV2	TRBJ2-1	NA	CASSGTSGRAVLVDEQFF	TGTGCCAGCAGCGGGACTAGCGGGAGGGCTGTCTTGGTAGATGAGCAGTTCTTC
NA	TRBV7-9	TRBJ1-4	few	CASSLSQGTEKLFF	TGTGCCAGCAGCTTAAGTCAGGGGACCGAAAAACTGTTTTTT
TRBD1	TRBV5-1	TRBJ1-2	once	CASSWTGDYRYTF	TGCGCCAGCAGCTGGACAGGGGATTATCGCTACACCTTC
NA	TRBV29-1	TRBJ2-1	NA	CLGGDSYNEQFF	TGCCTAGGGGGGGACTCCTACAATGAGCAGTTCTTC
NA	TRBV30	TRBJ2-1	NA	CAWSSQGSYNEQFF	TGTGCCTGGAGTTCGCAGGGTTCCTACAATGAGCAGTTCTTC
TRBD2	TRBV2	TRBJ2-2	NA	CASSGTSGRPNTGELFF	TGTGCCAGCAGTGGTACTAGCGGGAGGCCGAACACCGGGGAGCTGTTTTTT
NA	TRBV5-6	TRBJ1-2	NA	CASSLGHTGYTF	TGTGCCAGCAGCTTGGGACATACTGGCTACACCTTC
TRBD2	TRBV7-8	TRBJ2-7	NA	CASSLEAGGTYEQYF	TGTGCCAGCAGCTTAGAAGCGGGAGGTACCTACGAGCAGTACTTC
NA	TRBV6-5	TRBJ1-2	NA	CASSYSNRDYGYTF	TGTGCCAGCAGTTACTCGAACAGGGACTATGGCTACACCTTC
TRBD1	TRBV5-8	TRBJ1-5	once	CASSSGTVSNQPQHF	TGTGCCAGCAGCTCCGGGACAGTAAGCAATCAGCCCCAGCATTTT
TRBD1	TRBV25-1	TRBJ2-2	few	CASSDSDRGDTGELFF	TGTGCCAGCAGTGATTCCGACAGGGGGGACACCGGGGAGCTGTTTTTT
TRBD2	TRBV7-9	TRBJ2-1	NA	CASSPRTSALYNEQFF	TGTGCCAGCAGCCCCCGGACTAGCGCCCTCTACAATGAGCAGTTCTTC
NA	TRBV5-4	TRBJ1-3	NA	CASSLAGISGNTIYF	TGTGCCAGCAGCTTGGCCGGGATCTCTGGAAACACCATATATTTT
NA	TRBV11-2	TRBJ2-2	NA	CASSPGQNTGELFF	TGTGCCAGCAGCCCGGGACAAAACACCGGGGAGCTGTTTTTT
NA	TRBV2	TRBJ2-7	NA	CASSAPADGPYEQYF	TGTGCCAGCAGTGCTCCAGCGGACGGCCCCTACGAGCAGTACTTC
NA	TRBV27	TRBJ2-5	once	CASSFTGYQETQYF	TGTGCCAGCAGTTTCACGGGGTACCAAGAGACCCAGTACTTC
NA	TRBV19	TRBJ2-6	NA	CASSKAGPGANVLTF	TGTGCCAGTAGTAAGGCGGGGCCTGGGGCCAACGTCCTGACTTTC
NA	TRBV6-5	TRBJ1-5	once	CASSFTRNQPQHF	TGTGCCAGCAGTTTCACCAGGAATCAGCCCCAGCATTTT
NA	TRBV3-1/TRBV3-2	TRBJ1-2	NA	CASSQVGSGGNYGYTF	TGTGCCAGCAGCCAAGTTGGGAGCGGGGGAAACTATGGCTACACCTTC
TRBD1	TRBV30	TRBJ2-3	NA	CAWSTQGAGTDTQYF	TGTGCCTGGAGTACCCAGGGGGCTGGCACAGATACGCAGTATTTT